Sequencing of this T cell receptor (beta chain) was carried out in a study of blood T cell repertoires in COVID-19. In germline, CDR1 is LGHNA, CDR2 YSLEER. V gave up 3 bases and J gave up 5 bases, with 11 bases separating them. CDR3 length equals 15 residues. Libraries were prepared by immunoSEQ multiplex PCR; TCRdb keeps only in-frame clonotypes and omits some of them. The repertoire holds fewer than 300,000 clones, with 80% to 85% as singletons. The clonotype comes from a woman aged 55-69 years with active or convalescent COVID-19. The chain carries TRBV4-3 and TRBJ1-6; D is possibly TRBD1 (5 bases). Sequenced material: peripheral blood. CDR3: CASSQQGRDNSPLHF. In nucleotides, the CDR3 is TGCGCCAGCAGCCAGCAGGGTCGCGATAATTCACCCCTCCACTTT.